This T cell receptor beta chain emerged from a study of T cells in Graves' hyperthyroidism and ophthalmopathy. General study points: Model-based prediction identified ophthalmopathy a median around 6.5 months prior to its onset.

Amplification yielded TCR beta CDR3 regions, with RNA transcripts as the source. During a first-round RT-PCR of the TCR CDR3, the HTBI primer set was used. TCRdb processed the multiplex PCR reads anew with MiXCR; each CDR3 protein has one entry. The sample carries some 600,000 distinct CDR3 sequences, 11% to 15% recorded once. On this clonotype: The antigen remains unidentified.

V was cut by 3 bases and J by 2 bases, with 19 bases left in between. CDR3 length: 18 amino acids. Germline V gene data show CDR1 as LNHDA and CDR2 as SQIVND (reference sequence). The clonotype originates from a woman aged 25 to 45 with Graves' hyperthyroidism that later progressed to Graves' ophthalmopathy. Specimen: blood. This chain links TRBV19 with TRBJ2-2; D is perhaps TRBD1 (6 bases). In DNA, the CDR3 is TGTGCCAGTAGTATGGCCCCGGGACACCAGCTCAACACCGGGGAGCTGTTTTTT. Protein: CASSMAPGHQLNTGELFF. The complete variable domain, with remaining parts taken from reference TRBV19 and TRBJ2-2, reads DGGITQSPKYLFRKEGQNVTLSCEQNLNHDAMYWYRQDPGQGLRLIYYSQIVNDFQKGDIAEGYSVSREKKESFPLTVTSAQKNPTAFYLCASSMAPGHQLNTGELFFGEGSRLTVL.